The 2 T cell receptor beta chains below were found in one sample sequenced in a study of blood T cells in healthy people across ages. A second about 7 to 11 cycle PCR used barcoded and J-beta primers. TCRdb reprocessed the 5' RACE reads via MiXCR and lists one record per CDR3 protein. The sample holds more than 650,000 distinct CDR3 sequences; roughly 20% are singletons and the top ten take under 25%. The specimen was blood. The receptors stem from a man in his 70s in good health.

The V gene is TRBV7-9, the J gene TRBJ2-7, with 7 positions matching TRBD1. The CDR3 spans 12 residues. Looked up from germline, CDR1 is SEHNR and CDR2 is FQNEAQ (reference sequence). J was trimmed by 7 bases and V by 5 bases; bases with no gene match: 5. The CDR3 sequence: CASSNPDREQYF. The CDR3 DNA is TGTGCCAGCAGCAACCCGGACAGGGAGCAGTACTTC.

This CDR3 reads CASSLNGAQAGGYTF. CDR3 bases: TGTGCCAGCAGCTTAAACGGGGCGCAAGCGGGAGGCTACACCTTC. This sequence joins TRBV7-3 and TRBJ1-2, with TRBD1 as a possible D gene (5 bases). This CDR3 has 15 residues. V was pared by 1 base and J by 8 bases, with 17 bases between. From germline, CDR1 is SGHTA and CDR2 FQGTGA.